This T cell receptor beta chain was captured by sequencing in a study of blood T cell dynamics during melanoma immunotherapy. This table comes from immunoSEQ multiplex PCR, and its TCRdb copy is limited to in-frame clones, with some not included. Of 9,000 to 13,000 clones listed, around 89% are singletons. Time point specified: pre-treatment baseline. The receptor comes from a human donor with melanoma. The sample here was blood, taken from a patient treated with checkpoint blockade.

The CDR3 DNA reads as TGTGCCAGCAGCGCGACTAGCGGGACTACCTACGAGCAGTACGTC. Protein: CASSATSGTTYEQYV. The chain recombines TRBV5-6 with TRBJ2-7, with 11 bases identical to TRBD2. The CDR3 extends over 15 amino acids. Germline CDR1 is SGHDT and CDR2 is YYEEEE. With V trimmed by 4 bases and J by 2 bases, 5 bases remained unmatched.